This T cell receptor beta chain emerged from a study of blood T cell repertoires in COVID-19. In the original analysis: Reference gene primer amplification yielded estimated nucleated cell counts. The assay was immunoSEQ multiplex PCR, and TCRdb's table has in-frame clones only and misses some. D and trimming were read from the DNA, whereas the V and J calls and clone size are those reported in that table. The sample lists about 220,000 clones, 80% seen once, with 9.5% to 15% in the top ten. The sequencing sample was made of peripheral blood. This clonotype was sampled from a human donor in a cohort sampled during active COVID-19.

This CDR3 reads CASSLDLAGGSDTQYF. In DNA form, the CDR3 reads TGCGCCAGCAGCTTGGATCTAGCGGGGGGCTCAGATACGCAGTATTTT. The V call is TRBV5-1, the J call TRBJ2-3; 11 nucleotides line up with TRBD2. The CDR3 has 16 amino acids. The germline V gene encodes CDR1 SGHRS and CDR2 YFSETQ. V was pared by 0 bases and J by 4 bases, with 4 bases of the junction left unmatched.